One sample yielded the 6 T cell receptor beta chains listed below, sequenced in a study of cytomegalovirus exposure and HLA in healthy donors (dated by TCRdb to 2016 to 2017). The method behind the library was the immunoSEQ multiplex PCR assay. The multiplex PCR relied on a mix of 60 forward primers for TCR Vbeta segments and 13 reverse primers for TCR Jbeta segments. TCRdb carries this immuneACCESS record with in-frame sequences only. Its versions omit some clonotypes, under half of them owing to an unresolved V gene in the studies checked, with the rest unexplained. This sample has some 130,000 clones in its table, and nearly 65% of those were observed once. The ten largest clones take up 10% of the sample. Sequencing input: PBMCs. The receptors stem from a man aged 40-55 years in good health and CMV-seropositive.

This chain links TRBV28 with TRBJ2-7; 10 nucleotides line up with TRBD1. This CDR3 has 16 amino acids. From germline, CDR1 is MDHEN and CDR2 SYDVKM. Trimming took 0 bases from V and 3 from J; bases not matched to a gene: 5. This chain's CDR3 is CASSLWGTGAFYEQYF. The CDR3 region has the DNA TGTGCCAGCAGTTTATGGGGGACAGGGGCGTTCTACGAGCAGTACTTC.

This clone was counted between two and nine times. This chain's CDR3 is CASSVGQGDQPQHF. In nucleotides, the CDR3 is TGCGCCAGCAGCGTAGGACAGGGTGACCAGCCCCAGCATTTT. The genes are TRBV5-1 and TRBJ1-5; TRBD1 aligns across 8 bases. The CDR3 has 14 amino acids. The germline gives CDR1 SGHRS, CDR2 YFSETQ. The J segment lost 7 bases and the V segment lost 4 bases, leaving 7 bases of the junction unmatched.

The chain combines TRBV5-1 with TRBJ2-1; maybe TRBD1 (7 bases). The germline CDR1 and CDR2 sequences are SGHRS and YFSETQ. V lost 4 bases and J lost 8, with 13 bases in between. CDR3 length: 13 amino acids. CDR3 bases: TGCGCCAGCAGCGATCAGGGGGGCGATGAGCAGTTCTTC. Its translation: CASSDQGGDEQFF. Looking up the rest from reference TRBV5-1 and TRBJ2-1 gives the full variable domain: KAGVTQTPRYLIKTRGQQVTLSCSPISGHRSVSWYQQTPGQGLQFLFEYFSETQRNKGNFPGRFSGRQFSNSRSEMNVSTLELGDSALYLCASSDQGGDEQFFGPGTRLTVL.

The chain uses TRBV19 and TRBJ1-3, with 10 bases that match TRBD1. The CDR3 has 15 residues. V shed 6 bases and J 3 bases; nucleotides not matched to a gene: 5. Germline V gives CDR1 LNHDA, CDR2 SQIVND (reference sequence). CDR3 coding DNA: TGTGCCAGTAGGAGACAGGGGGCGTTTGGAAACACCATATATTTT. Translating gives CASRRQGAFGNTIYF. The full variable domain, rest sourced from reference TRBV19 and TRBJ1-3, is DGGITQSPKYLFRKEGQNVTLSCEQNLNHDAMYWYRQDPGQGLRLIYYSQIVNDFQKGDIAEGYSVSREKKESFPLTVTSAQKNPTAFYLCASRRQGAFGNTIYFGEGSWLTVV.

The rearrangement links TRBV2 to TRBJ1-2, with 9 nucleotides matching TRBD1. This CDR3 is built from 13 residues. After removal of 6 bases from V and 6 bases from J, the junction contained 5 bases not matched to a gene. Germline CDR1 is SNHLY and CDR2 is FYNNEI. CDR3 DNA: TGTGCCAGCAGCATGGACAGGGGTAATGGCTACACCTTC. Its translation is CASSMDRGNGYTF.

The rearrangement links TRBV7-3 to TRBJ2-7, with 12 bases identical to TRBD1. CDR3 size: 17 residues. J gave up 4 bases and V 1 base, and 8 bases lay outside the gene matches. Germline V gene sequence: CDR1 SGHTA, CDR2 FQGTGA. The CDR3 loop reads CASSLNGGTGGLYEQYF. CDR3 DNA: TGTGCCAGCAGCTTAAACGGCGGGACAGGGGGCTTGTACGAGCAGTACTTC.